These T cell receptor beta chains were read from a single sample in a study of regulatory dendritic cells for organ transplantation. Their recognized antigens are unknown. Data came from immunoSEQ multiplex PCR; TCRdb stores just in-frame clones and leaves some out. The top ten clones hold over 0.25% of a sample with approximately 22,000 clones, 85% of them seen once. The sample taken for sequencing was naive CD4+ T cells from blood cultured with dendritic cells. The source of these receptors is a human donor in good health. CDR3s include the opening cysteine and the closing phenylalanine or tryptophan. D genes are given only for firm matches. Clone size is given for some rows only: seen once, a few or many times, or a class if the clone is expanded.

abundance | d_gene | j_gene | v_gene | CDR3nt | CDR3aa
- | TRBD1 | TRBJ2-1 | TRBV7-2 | TGTGCCAGCAGCCATCCGGGACAGGAACCTTACAATGAGCAGTTCTTC | CASSHPGQEPYNEQFF
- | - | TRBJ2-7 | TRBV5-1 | TGCGCCAGCAGCTTGGAAAGTGCAGCTCGGGCCGAGCAGTACTTC | CASSLESAARAEQYF
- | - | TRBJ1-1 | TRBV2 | TGTGCCAGCAGTGATAGAGATGTTTGGCCCGGGCGGCCCACTGAAGCTTTCTTT | CASSDRDVWPGRPTEAFF
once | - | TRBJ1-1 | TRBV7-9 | TGTGCCAGCACCCCCCCTGGGATATTCACTGAAGCTTTCTTT | CASTPPGIFTEAFF
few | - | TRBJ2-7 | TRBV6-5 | TGTGCCAGCAGCCGAACAGGGACGGGCTACGAGCAGTACTTC | CASSRTGTGYEQYF
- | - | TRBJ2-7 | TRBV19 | TGTGCCAGTAGGACCGCGGGGGCGAGGTACGAGCAGTACTTC | CASRTAGARYEQYF
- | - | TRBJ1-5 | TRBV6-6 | TGTGCCAGCAGGTCGGGACCGGGAAGTTCGCCCCAGCATTTT | CASRSGPGSSPQHF
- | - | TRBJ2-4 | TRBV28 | TGTGCCAGCAGTTTTTCAGGACAGCTAGGTTCCAAAAACATTCAGTACTTC | CASSFSGQLGSKNIQYF
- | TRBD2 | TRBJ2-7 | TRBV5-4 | TGTGCCAGCAGCGCGACTAGCGGGAGGGCCGGAGGCGAGCAGTACTTC | CASSATSGRAGGEQYF
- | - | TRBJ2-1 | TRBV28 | TGTGCCAGCAGAACCCCCAACCGGTCAATGGAGTTCTTC | CASRTPNRSMEFF
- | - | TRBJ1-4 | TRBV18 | TGTGCCAGCTCACCGACAGCCGCACTTAATGAAAAACTGTTTTTT | CASSPTAALNEKLFF
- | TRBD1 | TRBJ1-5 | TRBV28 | TGTGCCAGCAGTCAACAGGGGGCGGGCAATCAGCCCCAGCATTTT | CASSQQGAGNQPQHF
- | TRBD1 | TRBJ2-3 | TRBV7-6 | TGTGCCAGCAGCTCGCGACAGGGGGCCAGCACAGATACGCAGTATTTT | CASSSRQGASTDTQYF
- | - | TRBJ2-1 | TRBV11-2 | TGTGCCAGCAGCTTAACTAGGGTCCCAGGGGAGCAGTTCTTC | CASSLTRVPGEQFF
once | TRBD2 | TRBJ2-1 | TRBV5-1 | TGCGCCAGTAGGGGATTGCTCCTAGCGGGCTACAATGAGCAGTTCTTC | CASRGLLLAGYNEQFF
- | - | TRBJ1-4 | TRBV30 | TGTGCCTGGAGTCCCATGGGGACTGGACGGGAAAAACTGTTTTTT | CAWSPMGTGREKLFF
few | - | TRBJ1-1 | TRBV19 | TGTGCCAGTAGTGGTTGGACGAGGAACACTGAAGCTTTCTTT | CASSGWTRNTEAFF
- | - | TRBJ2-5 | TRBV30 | TGTGCCTGGAGGGCCCTGAAAGAGACCCAGTACTTC | CAWRALKETQYF
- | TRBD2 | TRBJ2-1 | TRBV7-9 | TGTGCCAGCAGCTCGCCAACTAGCGGGGGGGCTCAAGAGCAGTTCTTC | CASSSPTSGGAQEQFF
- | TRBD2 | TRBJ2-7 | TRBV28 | TGTGCCAGCACCCCTAGCGGGATTACAGCCTACGAGCAGTACTTC | CASTPSGITAYEQYF
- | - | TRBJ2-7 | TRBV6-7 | TGTGCCAGCAGTTACACGCAACCCCACGGACAGCTGCCTCTCTACGAGCAGTACTTC | CASSYTQPHGQLPLYEQYF
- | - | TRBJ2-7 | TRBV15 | TGTGCCACCAGCGCCGGGGGAGCCTTTTACGGGCAGTACTTC | CATSAGGAFYGQYF
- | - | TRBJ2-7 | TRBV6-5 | TGTGCCAGCAGTCGTGACGGTGCCTACGAGCAGTACTTC | CASSRDGAYEQYF
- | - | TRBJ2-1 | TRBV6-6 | TGTGCCAGCAGTTTCGGGGCCCCAGCGCAGTTCTTC | CASSFGAPAQFF
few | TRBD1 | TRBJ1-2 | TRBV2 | TGTGCCAGCAGGGCCGGGACAGGGCCTGGGGGCTACACCTTC | CASRAGTGPGGYTF
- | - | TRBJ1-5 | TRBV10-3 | TGTGCCACACGACAGGGCAATCAGCCCCAGCATTTT | CATRQGNQPQHF
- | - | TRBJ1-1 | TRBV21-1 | TGTGCCAGCAGCAGAGGGGGGCACGACAGGGGGCGCTTTTCTTTGACTGAAGCTTTCTTT | CASSRGGHDRGRFSLTEAFF
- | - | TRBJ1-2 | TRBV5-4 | TGTGCCAGCAGCTTGGTGGCAGGGGATGGCTACACCTTC | CASSLVAGDGYTF
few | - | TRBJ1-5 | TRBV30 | TGTGCCTGGAGTGTACTAAGAAGAGGTCAGCCCCAGCATTTT | CAWSVLRRGQPQHF
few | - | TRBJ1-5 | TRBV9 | TGTGCCAGCAGCGCGGACAGTTATAGCAATCAGCCCCAGCATTTT | CASSADSYSNQPQHF
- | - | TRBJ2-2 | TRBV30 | TGTGCCTGGAAAGGGGACACCGGGGAGCTGTTTTTT | CAWKGDTGELFF
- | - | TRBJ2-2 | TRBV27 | TGTGCCAGCAGTTTAAGACTGAACACCGGGGAGCTGTTTTTT | CASSLRLNTGELFF
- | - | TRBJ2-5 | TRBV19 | TGTGCCAGTAGTAGAAACAGGGGAGCGGGCGAGACCCAGTACTTC | CASSRNRGAGETQYF
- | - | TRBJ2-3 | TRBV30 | TGTGCCTGGAGTCTACGCAACGCACGGGGACTAGATACGCAGTATTTT | CAWSLRNARGLDTQYF
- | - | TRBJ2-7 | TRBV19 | TGTGCCAGTAGTAGCGGACTCTCCTACGAGCAGTACTTC | CASSSGLSYEQYF
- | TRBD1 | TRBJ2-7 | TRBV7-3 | TGTGCCAGCAGCGAGGGACAGCACTACGAGCAGTACTTC | CASSEGQHYEQYF
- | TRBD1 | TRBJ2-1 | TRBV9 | TGTGCCAGCAGCGGGACAGGCAGCTCCTACAATGAGCAGTTCTTC | CASSGTGSSYNEQFF
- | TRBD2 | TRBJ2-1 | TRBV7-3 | TGTGCCAGCAGCTCAAATCTAGCGGGGGGACCAAATCCCCACTACAATGAGCAGTTCTTC | CASSSNLAGGPNPHYNEQFF
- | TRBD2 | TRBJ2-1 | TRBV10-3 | TGTGCCATCAGGTCTAGCGGGAGTAAGGGTGAGCAGTTCTTC | CAIRSSGSKGEQFF
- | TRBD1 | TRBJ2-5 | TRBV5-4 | TGTGCCAGCACCCGCCGGGACAGCCAAGAGACCCAGTACTTC | CASTRRDSQETQYF